This TCR beta chain was identified during a study of blood T cell repertoires in COVID-19. Study in general: Italy, Spain and the United States were the sources of the convalescent and acute COVID-19 samples. T cells, B-cell-depleted T cells, or PBMCs supplied cDNA or gDNA.

In terms of age and location, participants ranged from about 18 to 95 years and lived in about 25 US areas. Per the original methods: Amplification of reference gene primers was used by the study to estimate nucleated cell counts. Using immunoSEQ multiplex PCR, the repertoire was profiled, and TCRdb retains in-frame clones only, with some absent. Clone size and the V and J calls come from that table; the DNA yielded D and trimming. Here the sample spans roughly 180,000 clones, over 70% being singletons. Germline CDR1 and CDR2: SGHTA and FQGNSA. Deletions cut 3 bases from V and 5 bases from J, with 16 bases between. The CDR3 has 16 residues.

Sample: PBMCs or T cells enriched from blood (not recorded which). V and J are TRBV7-2 and TRBJ2-2; TRBD2 is a possible D gene (6 bases). The receptor comes from a woman aged 40 to 49 with acute COVID-19. CDR3 residues: CASSFLNPGGTGELFF. CDR3 nucleotide sequence: TGTGCCAGCAGCTTCCTAAACCCCGGAGGGACCGGGGAGCTGTTTTTT.